This TCR beta chain is from a study of T cell repertoires in cytomegalovirus infection. Study background: Indicated by public TCR beta signatures were CMV infection and matching HLA type. Overall study results and limits: Carriers of CMV plus the relevant HLA were identified by cumulative public TCR beta family frequency. Predominance within the ex vivo response was attributable to HLA-C-restricted CMV-specific TCR beta clonotypes.

The CDR3 runs 12 residues. Trimming took off 5 bases at V and 9 bases at J, with 8 bases between the two ends. The germline gives CDR1 MDHEN, CDR2 SYDVKM. With respect to this clonotype: Its target is unknown.

TCRdb recomputed calls from the reads with MiXCR, one row per CDR3 protein. The sample has around 450,000 distinct CDR3 sequences, approximately 33% seen once; the top ten hold roughly 15%. V is TRBV28 and J is TRBJ1-6, with a weak D call TRBD1 (5 bases). The clonotype originates from a human donor in good health (CMV status not recorded). Some clones in this sample may be carry-over from other donors' samples. Sequencing used PBMCs. CDR3 DNA sequence: TGTGCCAGCAGTCTGGGGACTTCACCCCTCCACTTT. It codes for CASSLGTSPLHF.